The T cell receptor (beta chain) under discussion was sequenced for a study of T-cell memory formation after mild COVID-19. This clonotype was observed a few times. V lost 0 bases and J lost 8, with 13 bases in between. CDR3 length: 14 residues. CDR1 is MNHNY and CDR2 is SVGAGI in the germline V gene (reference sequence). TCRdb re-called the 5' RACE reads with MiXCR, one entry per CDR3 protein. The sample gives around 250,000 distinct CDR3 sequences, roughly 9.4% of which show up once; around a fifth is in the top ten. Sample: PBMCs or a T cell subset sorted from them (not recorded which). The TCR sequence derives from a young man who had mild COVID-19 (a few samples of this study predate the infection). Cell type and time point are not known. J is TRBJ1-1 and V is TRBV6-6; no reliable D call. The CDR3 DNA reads TGTGCCAGCAGTTACTCGAGAGGGATGGGGGAAGCTTTCTTT. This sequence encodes CASSYSRGMGEAFF.